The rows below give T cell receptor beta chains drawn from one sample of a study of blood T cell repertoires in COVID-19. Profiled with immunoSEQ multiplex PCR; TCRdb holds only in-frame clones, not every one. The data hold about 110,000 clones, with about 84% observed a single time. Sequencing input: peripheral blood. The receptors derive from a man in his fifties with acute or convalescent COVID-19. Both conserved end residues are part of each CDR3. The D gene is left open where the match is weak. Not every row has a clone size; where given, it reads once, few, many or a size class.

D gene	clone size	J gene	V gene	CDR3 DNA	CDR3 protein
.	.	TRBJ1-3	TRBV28	TGTGCCAGCAGTTTCCTCTCTGGAAACACCATATATTTT	CASSFLSGNTIYF
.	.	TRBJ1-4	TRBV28	TGTGCCAGCAGTTTAAGCGGGGTAGGATATGAAAAACTGTTTTTT	CASSLSGVGYEKLFF
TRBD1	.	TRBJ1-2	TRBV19	TGTGCCAGTAGCCTGACAGGGGGCAATGGCTACACCTTC	CASSLTGGNGYTF
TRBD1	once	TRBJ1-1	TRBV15	TGTGCCACCAGCCCGGACAGGGGCACTGAAGCTTTCTTT	CATSPDRGTEAFF
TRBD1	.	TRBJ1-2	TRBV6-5	TGTGCCAGCAGCGGACAGGGGAATTATGGCTACACCTTC	CASSGQGNYGYTF
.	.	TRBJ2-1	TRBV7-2	TGTGCCAGCAGCTTGTCAAGCGGAGAATACAATGAGCAGTTCTTC	CASSLSSGEYNEQFF
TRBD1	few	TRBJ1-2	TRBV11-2	TGTGCCAGCAGTAACCCCCGGGACAGGGGCCCCTACACCTTC	CASSNPRDRGPYTF
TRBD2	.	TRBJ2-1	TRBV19	TGTGCCAGTAGTATTGCTAGCGGGGGGACCAATGAGCAGTTCTTC	CASSIASGGTNEQFF
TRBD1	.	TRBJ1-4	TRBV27	TGTGCCAGCAGTTTACGATATTCGACAGGGGGAGTAACTAATGAAAAACTGTTTTTT	CASSLRYSTGGVTNEKLFF
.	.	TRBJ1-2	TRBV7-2	TGTGCCAGCAGCTTAGGATCCGGACAGCCAATCTATGGCTACACCTTC	CASSLGSGQPIYGYTF
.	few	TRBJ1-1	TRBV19	TGTGCCAGTAGTATAGAGAGGGTAAGAGGGACTGAAGCTTTCTTT	CASSIERVRGTEAFF
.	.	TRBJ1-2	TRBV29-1	TGCAGCGTTGATCCCGGGACCGGGGGTGGGGGCTACACCTTC	CSVDPGTGGGGYTF
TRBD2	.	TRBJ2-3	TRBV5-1	TGCGCCAGCACTATCGGGGCAGGGCGGGGGGCTACAGATACGCAGTATTTT	CASTIGAGRGATDTQYF
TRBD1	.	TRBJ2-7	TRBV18	TGTGCCAGCTCACTTACCGGGACAGGGGAAAGCGAGCAGTACTTC	CASSLTGTGESEQYF
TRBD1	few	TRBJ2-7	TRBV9	TGTGCCAGCAGCGTAGGACAGGGAGTAGCCTACGAGCAGTACTTC	CASSVGQGVAYEQYF
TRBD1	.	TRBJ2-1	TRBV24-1	TGTGCCACCGCGCCGGGACAGGGGGCCTACAATGAGCAGTTCTTC	CATAPGQGAYNEQFF
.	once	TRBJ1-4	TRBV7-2	TGTGCCAGCAGCTTCAGGGGCAATGAAAAACTGTTTTTT	CASSFRGNEKLFF